These 9 T cell receptor beta chains were all obtained from the same sample, sequenced in a study of molecular identifiers for immune sequencing clone quantification. One entry per CDR3 protein, called by TCRdb with MiXCR from the PCR reads. This table has roughly 320,000 distinct CDR3 sequences, about a fifth appearing once. Sequencing was performed on naive CD8+ T cells from blood, with Jurkat cell RNA spiked in. Subset meaning: FACS-sorted CD8+CD4-CCR7+CD45RA+ naive T cells. Every receptor here comes from a human donor in good health. Some libraries in this study had Jurkat cell RNA spiked in.

Concerning this clonotype: This may stem from a read error, because a much larger clone lies one nucleotide away. The chain couples TRBV27 to TRBJ2-7; TRBD2 might be the D (6 bases). CDR3 size: 15 residues. Germline lookup yields CDR1 MNHEY and CDR2 SMNVEV (reference sequence). CDR3 protein: CASSFRSGATYGQYF. CDR3 DNA sequence: TGTGCCAGCAGTTTTCGATCGGGAGCGACCTACGGGCAGTACTTC.

This clonotype was observed a few times. V usage is TRBV6-5 and J usage is TRBJ2-7, with 8 bases that match TRBD1. The germline CDR1 and CDR2 sequences are MNHEY and SVGAGI. V was clipped by 4 bases and J by 2 bases; unmatched bases: 10. The CDR3 is 16 residues long. The CDR3 spells CASSWGVAGQAYEQYF. CDR3 bases: TGTGCCAGCAGTTGGGGAGTTGCGGGACAGGCCTACGAGCAGTACTTC.

This clonotype showed up just a few times. The rearrangement joins TRBV12-5 to TRBJ2-5; 7 nucleotides agree with TRBD1. This CDR3 is 14 amino acids long. From germline, CDR1 is LGHNT and CDR2 FRNRAP. The ends lost 0 bases at V and 10 bases at J; junction bases unmatched: 8. Here the CDR3 reads CASGLVWDSCDQYF. CDR3 nucleotides: TGTGCTAGTGGTTTGGTATGGGACAGTTGTGACCAGTACTTC.

There are many counts of this clonotype. The rearrangement links TRBV14 to TRBJ2-5; TRBD1 might be the D (5 bases). CDR1 SGHDN and CDR2 FVKESK come from the germline V gene. The CDR3 spans 14 residues. Trimming removed 4 bases at V and 3 bases at J, with 12 bases between. CDR3 amino acids: CASSPYGHEETQYF. DNA of the CDR3: TGTGCCAGCAGCCCATACGGACATGAAGAGACCCAGTACTTC.

This clonotype was counted only a few times. The chain combines TRBV28 with TRBJ1-1, with no clear D. Trimming shortened V by 5 bases and J by 1 base, and 14 bases separated the two germline ends. CDR1 is MDHEN and CDR2 is SYDVKM in the germline V gene. CDR3 length: 15 amino acids. The CDR3 sequence is CASSPKVWPNTEAFF. The CDR3 DNA sequence: TGTGCCAGCAGTCCGAAAGTGTGGCCGAACACTGAAGCTTTCTTT.

The chain has TRBV7-2 and TRBJ2-7; 8 nucleotides align to TRBD1. Trimming took 1 base from V and 2 from J; bases not matched to a gene: 4. This CDR3 comprises 15 residues. In germline, CDR1 is SGHTA, CDR2 FQGNSA. The CDR3 bases are TGTGCCAGCAGCTTAGGACAGGGGCGAGCCTACGAGCAGTACTTC. Its translation: CASSLGQGRAYEQYF.

This clonotype occurred many times. The rearrangement uses TRBV27 and TRBJ2-3; the D gene is possibly TRBD1 (5 bases). V shed 5 bases and J shed 4 bases, with 19 bases lying between them. Germline CDR1 is MNHEY and CDR2 is SMNVEV (reference sequence). This CDR3 has 16 residues. The CDR3 DNA reads TGTGCCAGCAGTCCCAACGGACATCCGGCATCAGATACGCAGTATTTT. It encodes CASSPNGHPASDTQYF.

This clonotype was seen many times. The chain joins TRBV7-2 to TRBJ2-3; D is uncertain. V was shortened by 1 base and J by 4 bases, with 6 bases between the two germline ends. The CDR3 has 13 residues. CDR1 is SGHTA, CDR2 FQGNSA, per germline. The CDR3 protein is CASSLGRADTQYF. The DNA of the CDR3 is TGTGCCAGCAGCTTAGGAAGGGCAGATACGCAGTATTTT.

The sample holds many counts of this clonotype. The gene calls are TRBV4-3 and TRBJ2-7; 13 bases fit TRBD2. The CDR3 totals 19 residues. Losses at the gene ends were 1 base for V and 0 bases for J; bases not matched to a gene: 9. Germline assignment: CDR1 LGHNA and CDR2 YSLEER. In nucleotides, the CDR3 is TGCGCCAGCAGCCAAGGCAGGACTAGCGGGGGACCCTTCTCCTACGAGCAGTACTTC. This encodes CASSQGRTSGGPFSYEQYF.